This T cell receptor (beta chain) is from a study of blood T cell repertoires in COVID-19. As for the study in general: Acute and convalescent COVID-19 specimens originated in the United States, Italy and Spain.

Original processing methods: Using reference gene primer amplification, nucleated cell counts were estimated. Sequencing was performed with immunoSEQ multiplex PCR; in TCRdb, only in-frame clones are kept and a portion is missing. V, J and clone size reflect that table, while D and trimming were determined from the DNA. This table has tens of thousands of clones, 83% appearing once. CDR1 and CDR2 from the germline V gene are MGHRA and YSYEKL. Trimming removed 5 bases from V and 7 bases from J, with 12 bases in between. The length of the CDR3 is 13 residues. Sequencing input: peripheral blood. This TCR was recovered from a man at least 80 years old with acute or convalescent COVID-19. The rearrangement uses TRBV4-1 and TRBJ2-4, with a weak D call TRBD2 (5 bases). The CDR3, as DNA: TGCGCCAGCAGCTCCCTGTCGGGGAACATTCAGTACTTC. It encodes CASSSLSGNIQYF.